The 17 T cell receptor beta chains presented below share a single source sample, sequenced in a study of cytomegalovirus exposure and HLA in healthy donors (dated by TCRdb to the late 2010s). Library construction relied on the immunoSEQ multiplex PCR assay. For the multiplex PCR, a mixture combining 60 forward primers for TCR Vbeta segments and 13 reverse primers for TCR Jbeta segments was used. This immuneACCESS table, as held by TCRdb, lists in-frame sequences with V and J called but not all clones. Of the missing ones, under half trace to an unresolved V gene in checked studies; the others have no known cause. For this sample the table gives 100,000 to 150,000 clones, of which around 78% were detected only once. The ten largest clones capture more than 4.5% of the sample. Sequencing input: PBMCs. The receptors derive from a man between 60 and 75 years old in good health and CMV-seropositive.

The chain couples TRBV30 to TRBJ2-3; D call uncertain. The CDR3 runs 11 residues. V gave up 2 bases and J gave up 4 bases, with 4 bases separating them. Germline V gene lookup returns CDR1 GTSNPN and CDR2 SVGIG (reference sequence). CDR3 sequence: CAWSYADTQYF. The CDR3 nucleotides are TGTGCCTGGAGTTATGCAGATACGCAGTATTTT.

This clone turned up a few times. The gene calls are TRBV11-2 and TRBJ1-1, with D perhaps matching TRBD1 (6 bases). Germline V gives CDR1 SGHAT, CDR2 FQNNGV. V dropped 4 bases and J dropped 1 base, with 13 bases sitting between them. CDR3 length: 15 residues. CDR3 amino acids: CASSYPTGPNTEAFF. The CDR3 coding sequence is TGTGCCAGCAGCTACCCGACAGGACCGAACACTGAAGCTTTCTTT. The complete variable domain, with remaining parts taken from reference TRBV11-2 and TRBJ1-1, reads EAGVAQSPRYKIIEKRQSVAFWCNPISGHATLYWYQQILGQGPKLLIQFQNNGVVDDSQLPKDRFSAERLKGVDSTLKIQPAKLEDSAVYLCASSYPTGPNTEAFFGQGTRLTVV.

V and J are TRBV28 and TRBJ2-4, with TRBD1 identical over 8 bases. This CDR3 region has 16 residues. CDR1 and CDR2 (germline): MDHEN, SYDVKM. J was trimmed by 4 bases and V by 4 bases; bases with no gene match: 9. The CDR3 region is CASSSPAGGEKNIQYF. The CDR3 bases are TGTGCCAGCAGTTCCCCGGCAGGGGGCGAAAAAAACATTCAGTACTTC.

The chain couples TRBV2 to TRBJ2-5, with 12 bases matching TRBD2. J lost 3 bases, V lost 7 bases, and 3 bases had no gene match. From germline, CDR1 is SNHLY and CDR2 FYNNEI. CDR3 length: 14 amino acids. The CDR3 DNA sequence: TGTGCCAGCACTCGGACTAGCGGGGAAGAGACCCAGTACTTC. Residues: CASTRTSGEETQYF.

The chain employs TRBV9 and TRBJ2-2; 7 bases map to TRBD2. Germline V gene sequence: CDR1 SGDLS, CDR2 YYNGEE. Trimming at V came to 2 bases and at J to 1 base, leaving 2 bases not matched to a gene. The CDR3 has 15 residues. CDR3 loop: CASSVAGVNTGELFF. In nucleotides, the CDR3 is TGTGCCAGCAGCGTTGCGGGGGTGAACACCGGGGAGCTGTTTTTT.

This clone was counted a few times. The chain joins TRBV19 to TRBJ2-1; 8 bases align to TRBD2. CDR3 length: 17 amino acids. With 5 bases clipped from V and 8 bases from J, the junction kept 17 bases outside the gene matches. Germline CDR1 LNHDA, CDR2 SQIVND (reference sequence). CDR3 sequence: CASSVNPLPGGRDEQFF. The CDR3 DNA reads TGTGCCAGTAGTGTAAACCCACTTCCGGGGGGGCGCGATGAGCAGTTCTTC.

This chain uses TRBV19 with TRBJ1-4; the D is unclear. Germline CDR1 is LNHDA and CDR2 is SQIVND (reference sequence). This CDR3 is 13 amino acids long. V lost 8 bases and J 5 bases, leaving 12 bases between the germline ends. The CDR3 DNA reads as TGTGCCAGTGGCCCAAACGGGAATGAAAAACTGTTTTTT. Residues: CASGPNGNEKLFF.

As concerns this clone: Germline and junction disagree at one end, which may indicate a read error. V and J are TRBV7-3 and TRBJ2-1, with 12 bases identical to TRBD1. CDR1 and CDR2 from the germline V gene are SGHTA and FQGTGA. The CDR3 consists of 15 residues. In nucleotides, the CDR3 is TGTGTCAGCAGCCACCAGGGACAGGGGGCTTATGAGCAGTTCTTC. Amino acids: CVSSHQGQGAYEQFF. Complete variable domain (other parts from reference TRBV7-3 and TRBJ2-1): GAGVSQTPSNKVTEKGKYVELRCDPISGHTALYWYRQSLGQGPEFLIYFQGTGAADDSGLPNDRFFAVRPEGSVSTLKIQRTERGDSAVYLCVSSHQGQGAYEQFFGPGTRLTVL.

The genes are TRBV11-2 and TRBJ2-7, with 10 bases identical to TRBD1. V was clipped by 5 bases and J by 3 bases; unmatched bases: 7. Germline CDR1 reads SGHAT; CDR2 reads FQNNGV. The CDR3 is 15 residues long. In DNA, the CDR3 is TGTGCCAGCAGCCTCCCGGGGACAGGGGTCTACGAGCAGTACTTC. Translated: CASSLPGTGVYEQYF. Looking up the rest from reference TRBV11-2 and TRBJ2-7 gives the full variable domain: EAGVAQSPRYKIIEKRQSVAFWCNPISGHATLYWYQQILGQGPKLLIQFQNNGVVDDSQLPKDRFSAERLKGVDSTLKIQPAKLEDSAVYLCASSLPGTGVYEQYFGPGTRLTVT.

Concerning this clone itself: At the DNA level, this CDR3 is encoded by other sequences in the same sample as well. CDR3 sequence: CASSLRGYEQYF. Written as DNA, the CDR3 is TGCGCCAGCAGCTTACGGGGCTACGAGCAGTACTTC. This chain joins TRBV5-1 and TRBJ2-7, with a tentative D call TRBD2 (5 bases). With 2 bases removed from V and 3 bases from J, the gap between germline ends came to 6 bases. Looked up from germline, CDR1 is SGHRS and CDR2 is YFSETQ. CDR3 length: 12 amino acids.

V is TRBV2 and J is TRBJ2-1; 9 bases align to TRBD1. The CDR3 extends over 15 amino acids. CDR1 is SNHLY and CDR2 is FYNNEI in the germline V gene. Trimming removed 6 bases from V and 4 bases from J; junction bases left unmatched: 7. The CDR3 region has the DNA TGTGCCAGCAGATCTGGGACAGGGCTATACAATGAGCAGTTCTTC. It specifies CASRSGTGLYNEQFF.

The V gene is TRBV6-5, the J gene TRBJ1-1; no clear D. Trimming took 6 bases from V and 11 from J, leaving 19 bases between them. The CDR3 contains 13 residues. From germline, CDR1 is MNHEY and CDR2 SVGAGI. The CDR3: CASRSEALRNAFF. The CDR3 DNA sequence: TGTGCCAGCAGGTCCGAGGCCTTGAGGAACGCTTTCTTT.

The V and J genes are TRBV11-3 and TRBJ1-4, with D hard to call. Germline V gene sequence: CDR1 SGHNT, CDR2 YENEEA. Trimming pared 11 bases from V and 5 bases from J, leaving 15 bases between. There are 13 residues in the CDR3. The CDR3 reads CAPTAGANEKLFF. CDR3 nucleotides: TGTGCCCCTACGGCAGGCGCCAATGAAAAACTGTTTTTT.

The rearrangement joins TRBV28 to TRBJ1-2; 10 bases line up with TRBD1. V gave up 2 bases and J gave up 8 bases; unmatched junction bases: 11. The CDR3 sequence is 16 residues long. Germline V CDR1 and CDR2: MDHEN, SYDVKM. The CDR3 DNA reads as TGTGCCAGCAGTTTAGTCCGGACAGGGGGGATAGGCGGCTACACCTTC. This sequence encodes CASSLVRTGGIGGYTF.

The chain combines TRBV30 with TRBJ2-7; maybe TRBD1 (6 bases). The CDR3 consists of 12 residues. The germline V and J ends were trimmed by 0 bases and 13 bases, with 16 bases remaining between them. Germline values: CDR1 GTSNPN, CDR2 SVGIG (reference sequence). The CDR3 bases are TGTGCCTGGAGTGTACAGGGACCTTACCTTTACTTC. Its protein is CAWSVQGPYLYF.

The J gene is TRBJ1-4, the V gene TRBV9, with 7 nucleotides matching TRBD1. J was trimmed by 5 bases and V by 4 bases; bases with no gene match: 11. The germline V gene has CDR1 SGDLS and CDR2 YYNGEE. CDR3 length equals 16 residues. The CDR3 spells CASSQTTGPKNEKLFF. The CDR3 DNA follows: TGTGCCAGCAGCCAGACGACAGGGCCGAAGAATGAAAAACTGTTTTTT.

This chain connects TRBV6-5 to TRBJ2-1; TRBD2 matches 7 bases. The CDR3 has 15 amino acids. From germline, CDR1 is MNHEY and CDR2 SVGAGI. The J segment lost 8 bases and the V segment lost 5 bases, leaving 12 bases of the junction unmatched. The CDR3 DNA reads as TGTGCCAGCAGTCCTACGGGAGGAGGGAGGCATGAGCAGTTCTTC. Protein: CASSPTGGGRHEQFF.